The clone carrying this T cell receptor beta chain was seen only once. The data originate from a study of blood T cell repertoires in COVID-19. In the study overall: Acute-phase and convalescent COVID-19 samples originated in the United States, Italy and Spain.

The CDR3 is 15 residues long. The germline V gene has CDR1 MNHEY and CDR2 SVGAGI. Trimming removed 0 bases at V and 2 bases at J, with 10 bases between. The table came from immunoSEQ multiplex PCR; TCRdb's copy has only in-frame clones and leaves some out. The sample records some 150,000 clones, around 82% being singletons. The source of this sequence is a human donor in a cohort sampled during active COVID-19. Sequenced material: peripheral blood. This chain uses TRBV6-5 with TRBJ1-2; D remains unclear. The CDR3 sequence is CASSYSIQANYGYTF. The CDR3, as DNA: TGTGCCAGCAGTTACTCGATCCAGGCCAACTATGGCTACACCTTC.